A single sample is the source of the 13 T cell receptor beta chains below, sequenced in a study of siplizumab effects on memory and regulatory T cells. Repertoires were generated with immunoSEQ multiplex PCR, while TCRdb's copy carries only in-frame clones and drops some. Of about 56,000 clones in the sample, around 97% were seen once. Sequenced sample: naive CD8+ T cells sorted from blood. The receptor set was obtained from a human donor in good health.

The rearrangement links TRBV27 to TRBJ2-1, with 9 bases matching TRBD2. Germline CDR1 MNHEY, CDR2 SMNVEV (reference sequence). CDR3 length equals 15 residues. The V and J ends lost 6 bases and 3 bases, in that order; junction bases with no gene match: 6. CDR3 nucleotide sequence: TGTGCCAGCAGAGCGGGAGGCTTTAACTACAATGAGCAGTTCTTC. Amino acids: CASRAGGFNYNEQFF.

The CDR3 nucleotides read TGTGCCAGCAGCTTAGCTGGGGTAGGCAGCGGGAGTTTACCGCAAGGTGATACGCAGTATTTT. It codes for CASSLAGVGSGSLPQGDTQYF. The chain is built from TRBV7-2 and TRBJ2-3, with TRBD2 identical over 8 bases. The J segment lost 6 bases and the V segment lost 0 bases, leaving 23 bases of the junction unmatched. There are 21 residues in the CDR3. CDR1 and CDR2 (germline): SGHTA, FQGNSA.

The V call is TRBV6-5, the J call TRBJ2-7; D not resolved. CDR1 is MNHEY and CDR2 is SVGAGI in the germline V gene. The length of the CDR3 is 14 residues. V was cut by 2 bases and J by 3 bases, with 11 bases left in between. CDR3 coding DNA: TGTGCCAGCAGTTACAGGCGGAATGGCTACGAGCAGTACTTC. Encoded protein: CASSYRRNGYEQYF.

This CDR3 reads CASSPTGLDTQYF. For the CDR3, the DNA is TGTGCCAGCAGCCCGACAGGGCTGGATACGCAGTATTTT. This chain uses TRBV14 with TRBJ2-3; 7 nucleotides match TRBD1. The CDR3 contains 13 residues. V dropped 4 bases and J dropped 6; count of bases not matched to a gene: 4. Germline V gives CDR1 SGHDN, CDR2 FVKESK.

V and J are TRBV6-1 and TRBJ2-1; 16 positions match TRBD2. Trimming removed 4 bases from V and 4 bases from J; junction bases left unmatched: 7. The CDR3 runs to 18 residues. Germline V gene sequence: CDR1 MNHNS, CDR2 SASEGT. The DNA of the CDR3 is TGTGCCAGCAGTGGGGGACTAGCGGGAGGGACTACATACAATGAGCAGTTCTTC. The encoded protein is CASSGGLAGGTTYNEQFF.

The chain employs TRBV5-1 and TRBJ2-2; perhaps TRBD2 as D (6 bases). From germline, CDR1 is SGHRS and CDR2 YFSETQ. The CDR3 consists of 15 residues. V was cut by 7 bases and J by 4 bases, with 17 bases left in between. CDR3: CASRTGLGATGELFF. The CDR3 nucleotides read TGCGCCAGCCGAACGGGACTCGGGGCCACCGGGGAGCTGTTTTTT.

The chain is built from TRBV2 and TRBJ2-6; 9 positions agree with TRBD1. The CDR3 extends over 18 amino acids. Germline-derived CDR1 and CDR2 are SNHLY and FYNNEI. Unmatched junction bases numbered 9, after V lost 4 bases and J lost 2 bases. In DNA form, the CDR3 reads TGTGCCAGCAGTGCCAGGGACAGGGTAGGACCTGGGGCCAACGTCCTGACTTTC. It yields the protein CASSARDRVGPGANVLTF.

V and J are TRBV6-5 and TRBJ2-7, with 7 bases matching TRBD2. The CDR3 is 16 residues long. V lost 2 bases and J lost 2; bases outside the gene matches: 9. Germline assignment: CDR1 MNHEY and CDR2 SVGAGI. As DNA, the CDR3 is TGTGCCAGCAGTTACCAGGGATGGGGGGGGACCTACGAGCAGTACTTC. Its protein is CASSYQGWGGTYEQYF.

V usage is TRBV7-3 and J usage is TRBJ1-1; D not resolved. This CDR3 is 15 amino acids long. Germline V CDR1 and CDR2: SGHTA, FQGTGA. The V end was cut by 2 bases, the J end by 0 bases, with 10 bases between. CDR3 sequence: CASSLSGQLNTEAFF. Here the CDR3 DNA reads TGTGCCAGCAGCTTATCAGGTCAGTTGAACACTGAAGCTTTCTTT.

This chain links TRBV21-1 with TRBJ1-2; the table assigns TRBD1, which was not confirmed against the DNA. TRBV21-1 is designated a pseudogene. The CDR3 is 14 amino acids. The CDR3 bases are TGTGCCAGCAGCGGGTTACAGGGGAACTATGGCTACACCTTC. Its protein is CASSGLQGNYGYTF.

The chain uses TRBV5-4 and TRBJ1-1, with 7 bases fitting TRBD1. Germline V CDR1 and CDR2: SGHNT, YYREEE (reference sequence). The CDR3 sequence is 14 residues long. V shed 6 bases and J 6 bases; nucleotides not matched to a gene: 11. CDR3 loop: CASTGERGRSEAFF. The DNA of the CDR3 is TGTGCCAGCACCGGGGAGAGGGGGCGGTCTGAAGCTTTCTTT.

The chain links TRBV21-1 to TRBJ1-5; TRBD1 reflects the table's D call only, with no check against the DNA. TRBV21-1 is a known pseudogene. This CDR3 comprises 17 residues. The CDR3 loop is CASSKGGDRSSNQPQHF. The DNA for the CDR3 is TGTGCCAGCAGCAAAGGGGGGGACAGGAGTAGCAATCAGCCCCAGCATTTT.

The chain joins TRBV21-1 to TRBJ2-1; the tabulated D call, TRBD2, remains unverified against the DNA. TRBV21-1 is assigned pseudogene status. CDR3 length equals 14 residues. The CDR3 DNA follows: TGTGCCAGCAGCAAAAAGGGAGGAGAAAATGAGCAGTTCTTC. Its translation: CASSKKGGENEQFF.